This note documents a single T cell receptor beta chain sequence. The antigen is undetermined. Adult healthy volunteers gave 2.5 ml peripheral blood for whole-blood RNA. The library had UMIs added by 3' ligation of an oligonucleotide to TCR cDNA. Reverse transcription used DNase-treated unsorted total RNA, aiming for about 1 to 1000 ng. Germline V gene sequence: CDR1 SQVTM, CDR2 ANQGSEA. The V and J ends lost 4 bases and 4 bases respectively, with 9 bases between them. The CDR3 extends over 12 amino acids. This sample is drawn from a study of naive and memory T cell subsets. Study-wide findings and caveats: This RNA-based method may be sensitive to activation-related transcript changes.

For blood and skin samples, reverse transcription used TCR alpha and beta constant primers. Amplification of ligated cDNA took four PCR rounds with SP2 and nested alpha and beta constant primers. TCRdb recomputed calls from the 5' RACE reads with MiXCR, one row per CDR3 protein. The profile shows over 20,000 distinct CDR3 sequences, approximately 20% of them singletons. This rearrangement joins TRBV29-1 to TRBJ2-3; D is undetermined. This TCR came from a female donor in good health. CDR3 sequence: CSVASDSDTQYF. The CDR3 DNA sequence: TGCAGCGTTGCTAGTGACTCAGATACGCAGTATTTT.